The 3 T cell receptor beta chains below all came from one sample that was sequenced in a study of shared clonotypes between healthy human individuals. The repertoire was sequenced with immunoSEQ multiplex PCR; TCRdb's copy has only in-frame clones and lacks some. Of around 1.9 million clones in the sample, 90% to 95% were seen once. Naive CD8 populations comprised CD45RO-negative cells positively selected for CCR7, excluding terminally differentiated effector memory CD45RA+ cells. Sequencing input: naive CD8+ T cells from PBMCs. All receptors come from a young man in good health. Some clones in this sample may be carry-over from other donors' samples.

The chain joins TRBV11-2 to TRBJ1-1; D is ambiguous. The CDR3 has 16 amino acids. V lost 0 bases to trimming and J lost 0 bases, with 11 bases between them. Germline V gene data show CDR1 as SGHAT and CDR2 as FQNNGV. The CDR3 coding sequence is TGTGCCAGCAGCTTAGATTCGCCGGGTCTGAACACTGAAGCTTTCTTT. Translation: CASSLDSPGLNTEAFF. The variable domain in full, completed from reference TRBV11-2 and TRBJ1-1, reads EAGVAQSPRYKIIEKRQSVAFWCNPISGHATLYWYQQILGQGPKLLIQFQNNGVVDDSQLPKDRFSAERLKGVDSTLKIQPAKLEDSAVYLCASSLDSPGLNTEAFFGQGTRLTVV.

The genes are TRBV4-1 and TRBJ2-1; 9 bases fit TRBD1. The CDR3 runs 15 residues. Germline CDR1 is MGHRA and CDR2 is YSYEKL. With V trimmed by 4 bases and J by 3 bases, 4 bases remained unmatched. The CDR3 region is CASSPDRGYYNEQFF. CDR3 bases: TGCGCCAGCAGCCCGGACAGGGGATACTACAATGAGCAGTTCTTC.

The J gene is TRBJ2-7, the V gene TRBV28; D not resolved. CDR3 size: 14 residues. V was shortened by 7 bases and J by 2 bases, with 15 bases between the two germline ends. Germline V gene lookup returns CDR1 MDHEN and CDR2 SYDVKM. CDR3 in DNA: TGTGCCAGCACCTCGGCCCCGGAGCCCTACGAGCAGTACTTC. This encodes CASTSAPEPYEQYF. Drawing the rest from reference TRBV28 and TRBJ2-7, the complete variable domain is DVKVTQSSRYLVKRTGEKVFLECVQDMDHENMFWYRQDPGLGLRLIYFSYDVKMKEKGDIPEGYSVSREKKERFSLILESASTNQTSMYLCASTSAPEPYEQYFGPGTRLTVT.